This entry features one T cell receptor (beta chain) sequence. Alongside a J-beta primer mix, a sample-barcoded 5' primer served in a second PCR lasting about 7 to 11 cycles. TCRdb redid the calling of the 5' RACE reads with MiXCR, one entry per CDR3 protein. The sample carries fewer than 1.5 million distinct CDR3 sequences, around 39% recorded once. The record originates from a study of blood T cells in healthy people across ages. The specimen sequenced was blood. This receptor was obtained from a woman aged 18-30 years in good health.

The CDR3 sequence: CAISEEVSTDTQYF. The CDR3 DNA sequence: TGTGCCATCAGTGAGGAGGTCAGCACAGATACGCAGTATTTT. The chain carries TRBV10-3 and TRBJ2-3; D is undetermined. V gave up 2 bases and J gave up 0 bases, with 6 bases separating them. Germline V lookup: CDR1 ENHRY, CDR2 SYGVKD. This CDR3 region has 14 residues.